This TCR beta chain emerged from a study of cytomegalovirus exposure and HLA in healthy donors. Whole-study findings and limits: Trimming of TCR beta V- and J-genes showed a link, identified in a later analysis, to a missense DCLRE1C variant. Reports state that TCR beta sequences accurately predicted most subjects' HLA-A and HLA-B alleles. The majority of CMV-associated TCR beta chains were reported as apparently HLA-restricted in a later analysis.

Looked up from germline, CDR1 is SQVTM and CDR2 is ANQGSEA. This CDR3 is 13 amino acids long. V gave up 4 bases and J gave up 7 bases; unmatched junction bases: 6. While unrecorded immune exposures were likely, the donors were nominally healthy when sampled. This PCR relied on a set of 60 Vbeta primers and 13 Jbeta primers. Profiled with immunoSEQ multiplex PCR; TCRdb holds only in-frame clones, not every one. The sample holds about 140,000 clones, about 77% seen once. On this clone itself: The antigen is unknown.

This sequence was found in a female donor in good health and CMV-seronegative. The sequenced sample was PBMCs. The J gene is TRBJ2-7, the V gene TRBV29-1; 11 bases agree with TRBD1. This CDR3 reads CSVAGQGAWEQYF. The CDR3 nucleotides are TGCAGCGTTGCTGGACAGGGGGCGTGGGAGCAGTACTTC.